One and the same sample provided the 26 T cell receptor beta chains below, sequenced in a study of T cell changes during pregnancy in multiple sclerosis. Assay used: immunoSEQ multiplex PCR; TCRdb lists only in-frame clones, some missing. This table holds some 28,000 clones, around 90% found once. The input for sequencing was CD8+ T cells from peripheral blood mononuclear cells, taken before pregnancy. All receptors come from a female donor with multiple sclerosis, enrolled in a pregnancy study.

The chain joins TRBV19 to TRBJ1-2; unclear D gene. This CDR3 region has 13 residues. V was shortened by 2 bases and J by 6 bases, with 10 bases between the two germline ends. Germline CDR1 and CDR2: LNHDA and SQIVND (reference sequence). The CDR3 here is CASSISRGDGYTF. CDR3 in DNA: TGTGCCAGTAGTATATCACGGGGAGATGGCTACACCTTC.

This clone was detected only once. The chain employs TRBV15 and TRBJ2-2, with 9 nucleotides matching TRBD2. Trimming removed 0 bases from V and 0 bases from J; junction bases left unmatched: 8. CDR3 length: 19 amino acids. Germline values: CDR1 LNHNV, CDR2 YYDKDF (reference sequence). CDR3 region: CATSRERKREAANTGELFF. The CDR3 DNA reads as TGTGCCACCAGCAGAGAGAGGAAGCGGGAGGCCGCGAACACCGGGGAGCTGTTTTTT.

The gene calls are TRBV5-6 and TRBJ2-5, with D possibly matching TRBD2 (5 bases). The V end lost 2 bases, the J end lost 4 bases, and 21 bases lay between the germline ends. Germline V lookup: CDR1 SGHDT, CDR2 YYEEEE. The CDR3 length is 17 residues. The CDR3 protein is CASSFLDSDLLGETQYF. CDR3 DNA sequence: TGTGCCAGCAGCTTTCTGGATAGCGACCTCCTAGGAGAGACCCAGTACTTC.

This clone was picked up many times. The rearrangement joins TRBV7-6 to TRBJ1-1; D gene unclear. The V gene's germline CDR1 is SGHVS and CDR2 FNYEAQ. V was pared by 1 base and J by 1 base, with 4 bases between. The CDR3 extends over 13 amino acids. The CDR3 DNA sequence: TGTGCCAGCAGCTTAGAGAGGAACACTGAAGCTTTCTTT. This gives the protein CASSLERNTEAFF.

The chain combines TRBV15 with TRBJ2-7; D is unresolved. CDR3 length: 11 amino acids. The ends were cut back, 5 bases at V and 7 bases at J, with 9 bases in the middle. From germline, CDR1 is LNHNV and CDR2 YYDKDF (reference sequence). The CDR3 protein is CATSDLGEQYF. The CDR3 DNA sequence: TGTGCCACCAGCGACCTCGGGGAGCAGTACTTC.

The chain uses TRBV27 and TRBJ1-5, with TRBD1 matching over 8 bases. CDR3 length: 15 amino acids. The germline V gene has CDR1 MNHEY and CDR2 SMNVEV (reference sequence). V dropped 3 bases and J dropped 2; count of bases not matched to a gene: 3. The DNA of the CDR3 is TGTGCCAGCAGTTTTGGGACAGGCGGCAATCAGCCCCAGCATTTT. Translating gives CASSFGTGGNQPQHF.

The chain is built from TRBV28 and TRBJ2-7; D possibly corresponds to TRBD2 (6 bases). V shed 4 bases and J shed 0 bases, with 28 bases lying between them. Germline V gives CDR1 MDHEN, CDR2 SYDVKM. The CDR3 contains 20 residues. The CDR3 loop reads CASSSPFIRSEGSFSYEQYF. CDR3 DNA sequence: TGTGCCAGCAGTTCACCCTTTATACGGTCGGAGGGATCTTTCTCCTACGAGCAGTACTTC.

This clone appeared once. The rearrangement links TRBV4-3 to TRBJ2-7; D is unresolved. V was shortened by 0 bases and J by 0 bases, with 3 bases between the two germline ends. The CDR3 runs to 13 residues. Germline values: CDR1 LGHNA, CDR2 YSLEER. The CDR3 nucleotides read TGCGCCAGCAGCCAAGACAGCTCCTACGAGCAGTACTTC. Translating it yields CASSQDSSYEQYF.

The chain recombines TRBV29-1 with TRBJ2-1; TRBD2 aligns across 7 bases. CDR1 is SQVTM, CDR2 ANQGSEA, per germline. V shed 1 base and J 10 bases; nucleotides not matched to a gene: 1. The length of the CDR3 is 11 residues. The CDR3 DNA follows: TGCAGCGTTGAAGGACTAGCAGAGCAGTTCTTC. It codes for CSVEGLAEQFF.

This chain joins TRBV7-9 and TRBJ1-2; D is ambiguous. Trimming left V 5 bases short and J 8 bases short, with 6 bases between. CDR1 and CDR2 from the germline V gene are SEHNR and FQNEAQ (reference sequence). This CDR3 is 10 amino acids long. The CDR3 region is CASSPGGYTF. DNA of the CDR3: TGTGCCAGCAGCCCTGGCGGCTACACCTTC.

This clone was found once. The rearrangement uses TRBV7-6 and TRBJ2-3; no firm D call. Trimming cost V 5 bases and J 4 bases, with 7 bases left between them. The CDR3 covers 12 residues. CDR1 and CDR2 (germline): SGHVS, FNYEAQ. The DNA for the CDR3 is TGTGCCAGCAGCACAAGTGCAGATACGCAGTATTTT. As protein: CASSTSADTQYF. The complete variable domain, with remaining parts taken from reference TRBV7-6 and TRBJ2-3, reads GAGVSQSPRYKVTKRGQDVALRCDPISGHVSLYWYRQALGQGPEFLTYFNYEAQQDKSGLPNDRFSAERPEGSISTLTIQRTEQRDSAMYRCASSTSADTQYFGPGTRLTVL.

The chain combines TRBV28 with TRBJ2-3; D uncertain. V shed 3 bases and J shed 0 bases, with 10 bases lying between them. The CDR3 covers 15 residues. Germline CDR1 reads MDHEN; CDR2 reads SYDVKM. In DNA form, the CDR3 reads TGTGCCAGCAGTTTTCCCGGCGGTAGCACAGATACGCAGTATTTT. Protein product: CASSFPGGSTDTQYF.

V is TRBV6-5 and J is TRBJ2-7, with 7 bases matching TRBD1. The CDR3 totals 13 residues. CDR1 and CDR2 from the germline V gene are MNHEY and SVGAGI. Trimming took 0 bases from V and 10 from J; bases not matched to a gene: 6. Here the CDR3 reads CASSYSSAGGQYF. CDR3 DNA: TGTGCCAGCAGTTACTCGAGCGCAGGGGGACAGTACTTC.

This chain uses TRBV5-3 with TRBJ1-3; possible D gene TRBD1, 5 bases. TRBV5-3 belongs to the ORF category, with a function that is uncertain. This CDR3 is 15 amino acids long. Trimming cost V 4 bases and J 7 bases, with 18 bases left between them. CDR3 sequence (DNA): TGTGCCAGAAGCCCCGGAGGGGTGGGGCGCAACACCATATATTTT. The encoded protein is CARSPGGVGRNTIYF.

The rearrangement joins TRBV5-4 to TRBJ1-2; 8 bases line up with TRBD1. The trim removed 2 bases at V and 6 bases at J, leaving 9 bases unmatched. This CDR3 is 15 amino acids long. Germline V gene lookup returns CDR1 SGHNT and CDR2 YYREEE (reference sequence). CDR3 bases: TGTGCCAGCAGCTTAATAACAGGGGGAGGCGATGGCTACACCTTC. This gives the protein CASSLITGGGDGYTF. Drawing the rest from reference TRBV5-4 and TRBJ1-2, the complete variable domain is ETGVTQSPTHLIKTRGQQVTLRCSSQSGHNTVSWYQQALGQGPQFIFQYYREEENGRGNFPPRFSGLQFPNYSSELNVNALELDDSALYLCASSLITGGGDGYTFGSGTRLTVV.

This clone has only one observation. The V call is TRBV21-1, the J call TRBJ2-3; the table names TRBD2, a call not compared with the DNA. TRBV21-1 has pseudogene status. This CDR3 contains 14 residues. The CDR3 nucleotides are TGTGCCAGGCAACTAGCGGGACGCACAGATACGCAGTATTTT. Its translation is CARQLAGRTDTQYF.

CDR3 protein: CASSWSQGWDEAFF. The CDR3 nucleotides are TGTGCCAGCAGCTGGTCACAGGGATGGGATGAAGCTTTCTTT. This chain links TRBV7-2 with TRBJ1-1; perhaps TRBD1 as D (6 bases). Trimming took 4 bases from V and 7 from J, leaving 16 bases between them. Germline assignment: CDR1 SGHTA and CDR2 FQGNSA. This CDR3 comprises 14 residues.

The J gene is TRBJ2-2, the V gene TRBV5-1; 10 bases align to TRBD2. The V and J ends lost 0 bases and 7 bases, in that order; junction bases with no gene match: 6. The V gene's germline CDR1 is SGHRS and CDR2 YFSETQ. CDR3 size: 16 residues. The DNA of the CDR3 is TGCGCCAGCAGCTTGGCCCTAGCGGGAGTAGTCGGGGAGCTGTTTTTT. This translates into CASSLALAGVVGELFF.

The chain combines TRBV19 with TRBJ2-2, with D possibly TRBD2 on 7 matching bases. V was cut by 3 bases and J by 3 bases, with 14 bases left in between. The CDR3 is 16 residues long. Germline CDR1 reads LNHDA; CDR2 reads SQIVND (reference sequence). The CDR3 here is CASSIFGGADTGELFF. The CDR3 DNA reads TGTGCCAGTAGTATTTTTGGGGGGGCGGACACCGGGGAGCTGTTTTTT.

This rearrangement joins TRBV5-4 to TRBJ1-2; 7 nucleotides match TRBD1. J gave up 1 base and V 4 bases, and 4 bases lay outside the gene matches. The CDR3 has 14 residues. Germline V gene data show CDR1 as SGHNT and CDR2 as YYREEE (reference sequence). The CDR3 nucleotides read TGTGCCAGCAGCCAACGGGACAGTAACTATGGCTACACCTTC. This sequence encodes CASSQRDSNYGYTF.

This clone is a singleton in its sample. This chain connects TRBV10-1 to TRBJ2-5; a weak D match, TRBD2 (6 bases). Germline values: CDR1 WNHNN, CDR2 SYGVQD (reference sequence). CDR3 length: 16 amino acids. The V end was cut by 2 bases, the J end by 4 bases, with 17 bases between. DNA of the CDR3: TGCGCCAGCAGTGAGCGGAGATTAAAAGCGGGAGAGACCCAGTACTTC. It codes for CASSERRLKAGETQYF.

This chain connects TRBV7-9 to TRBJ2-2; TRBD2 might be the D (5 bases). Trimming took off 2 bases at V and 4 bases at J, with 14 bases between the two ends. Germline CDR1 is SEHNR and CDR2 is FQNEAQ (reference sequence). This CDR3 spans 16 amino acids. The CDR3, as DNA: TGTGCCAGCAGCTTAACCGGCGCGGACTCCACCGGGGAGCTGTTTTTT. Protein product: CASSLTGADSTGELFF.

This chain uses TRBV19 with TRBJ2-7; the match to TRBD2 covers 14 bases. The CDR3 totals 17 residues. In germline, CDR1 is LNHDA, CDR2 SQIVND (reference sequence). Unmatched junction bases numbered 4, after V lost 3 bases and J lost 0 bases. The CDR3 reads CASSMGLAGALSYEQYF. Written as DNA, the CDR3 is TGTGCCAGTAGTATGGGACTAGCGGGAGCCCTCTCCTACGAGCAGTACTTC. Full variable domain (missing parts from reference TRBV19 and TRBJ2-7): DGGITQSPKYLFRKEGQNVTLSCEQNLNHDAMYWYRQDPGQGLRLIYYSQIVNDFQKGDIAEGYSVSREKKESFPLTVTSAQKNPTAFYLCASSMGLAGALSYEQYFGPGTRLTVT.

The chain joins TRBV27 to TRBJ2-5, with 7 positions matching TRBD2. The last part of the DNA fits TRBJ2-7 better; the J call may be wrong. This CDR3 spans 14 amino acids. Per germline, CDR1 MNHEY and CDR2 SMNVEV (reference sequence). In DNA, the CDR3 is TGTGCCAGCAGTTTTGGCGGGAGCTCCTACGAGCAGTACTTC. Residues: CASSFGGSSYEQYF.

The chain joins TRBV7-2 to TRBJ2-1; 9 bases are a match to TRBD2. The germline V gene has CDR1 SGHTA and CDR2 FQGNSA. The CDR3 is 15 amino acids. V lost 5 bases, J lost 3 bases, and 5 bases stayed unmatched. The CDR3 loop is CASSGGLANYNEQFF. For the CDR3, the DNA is TGTGCCAGCAGCGGTGGACTAGCGAACTACAATGAGCAGTTCTTC.

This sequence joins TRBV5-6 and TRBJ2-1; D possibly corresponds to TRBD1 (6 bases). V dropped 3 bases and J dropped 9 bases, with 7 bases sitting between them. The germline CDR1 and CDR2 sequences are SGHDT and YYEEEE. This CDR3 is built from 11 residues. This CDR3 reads CASSSGVEQFF. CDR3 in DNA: TGTGCCAGCAGCTCAGGGGTTGAGCAGTTCTTC.